This TCR beta chain comes out of a study of blood T cells in healthy people across ages. Findings and limits, study-wide: Estimates based on one million T cells were treated as lower bounds.

CDR3 length equals 15 residues. The V gene's germline CDR1 is MGHDK and CDR2 SYGVNS. A second PCR, run for about 7 to 11 cycles, used a sample-barcoded 5' primer plus a J-beta primer mix. Each cDNA was tagged by a template-switch adaptor containing 12 random nucleotides. CDR3-containing paired-end reads numbered at least 3 million in each sample. One entry per CDR3 protein, called by TCRdb with MiXCR from the 5' RACE reads. Here the sample spans 720,000 or so distinct CDR3 sequences, about 43% being singletons. As for this clonotype: Its antigen is not identified. This could be a read error, since a much larger clone is one nucleotide away.

The chain couples TRBV25-1 to TRBJ2-1, with TRBD1 matching 7 bases. TRBJ2-7 explains the end of the DNA better; the J call may be wrong. The receptor's source is a man older than 75 in good health. Sequencing input: blood. The CDR3 nucleotides read TGTGCCCAAGGGGGCAAATTTAGCTCCTACAATGAGCAGTACTTC. Protein sequence: CAQGGKFSSYNEQYF.